Below, 20 T cell receptor beta chains from the same sample are listed, as sequenced in a study of OX40 agonist ivuxolimab in advanced cancers. The assay was immunoSEQ multiplex PCR, and TCRdb's table has in-frame clones only and misses some. The sample lists around 72,000 clones, 82% seen once, with 0.4% to 0.5% in the top ten. The sequencing here drew on CD4+ or CD8+ T cells sorted from blood, taken in a trial of the OX40 agonist ivuxolimab. Receptors originate from an adult with an advanced solid tumor such as melanoma, head and neck, liver or kidney cancer.

On this clone itself: The same CDR3 can be traced to other DNA sequences in this sample. The chain is built from TRBV18 and TRBJ2-7; D not certain. The germline V gene has CDR1 KGHSH and CDR2 LQKENI. The CDR3 spans 13 residues. V lost 3 bases and J 5 bases, leaving 11 bases between the germline ends. The DNA of the CDR3 is TGTGCCAGCTCACCTAGGAGAGGACACGAGCAGTACTTC. Protein sequence: CASSPRRGHEQYF.

The J gene is TRBJ2-7, the V gene TRBV5-6, with D perhaps matching TRBD1 (5 bases). Between the trimmed V and J ends, which lost 4 bases and 3 bases, there was a span of 11 bases. Per the germline V gene, CDR1 is SGHDT and CDR2 is YYEEEE. The CDR3 totals 13 residues. In DNA, the CDR3 is TGTGCCAGCAGCCTGCGACAGTACTACGAGCAGTACGTC. It encodes CASSLRQYYEQYV.

This clone was seen once. The V and J genes are TRBV9 and TRBJ2-2; D not certain. This CDR3 has 13 residues. Trimming left V 0 bases short and J 5 bases short, with 5 bases between. Germline-derived CDR1 and CDR2 are SGDLS and YYNGEE. CDR3 DNA: TGTGCCAGCAGCGTAGTCGCTACCGGGGAGCTGTTTTTT. Translation: CASSVVATGELFF.

This chain connects TRBV7-9 to TRBJ2-1, with 11 bases matching TRBD2. There are 18 residues in the CDR3. The trim removed 3 bases at V and 7 bases at J, leaving 14 bases unmatched. Germline lookup yields CDR1 SEHNR and CDR2 FQNEAQ (reference sequence). Here the CDR3 DNA reads TGTGCCAGCAGCTTTACCGGAATAGCGGGAGGGCCGCTAAATGAGCAGTTCTTC. Its protein is CASSFTGIAGGPLNEQFF.

This chain connects TRBV6-4 to TRBJ2-1; 12 bases fit TRBD2. J lost 6 bases, V lost 5 bases, and 11 bases had no gene match. The CDR3 is 17 residues long. Germline assignment: CDR1 MRHNA and CDR2 SNTAGT. As DNA, the CDR3 is TGTGCCAGCAGTCGTGGGAATCTAGCGGGGGGGAGCAATGAGCAGTTCTTC. Its protein is CASSRGNLAGGSNEQFF.

The J gene is TRBJ2-3, the V gene TRBV4-3; D call uncertain. V dropped 7 bases and J dropped 1 base, with 15 bases sitting between them. CDR1 is LGHNA, CDR2 YSLEER, per germline. The length of the CDR3 is 15 residues. CDR3 sequence reads: CASNMNYQGTDTQYF. Written as DNA, the CDR3 is TGCGCCAGCAATATGAACTACCAGGGCACAGATACGCAGTATTTT.

The CDR3 nucleotides read TGTGCCAGTAGACCTGCCGGGGCACGGCCTGGCGAGCAGTACTTC. Protein product: CASRPAGARPGEQYF. The genes are TRBV19 and TRBJ2-7; D may match TRBD1 or TRBD2 (5 bases each). The CDR3 spans 15 residues. Germline CDR1 is LNHDA and CDR2 is SQIVND (reference sequence). Trimming removed 6 bases from V and 6 bases from J, with 21 bases in between.

The CDR3 reads CASSNRRSSYNEQFF. CDR3 nucleotides: TGTGCCAGCAGTAACAGGAGAAGCTCCTACAATGAGCAGTTCTTC. V is TRBV2 and J is TRBJ2-1, with D possibly TRBD1 on 5 matching bases. Germline assignment: CDR1 SNHLY and CDR2 FYNNEI. The germline V and J ends were trimmed by 5 bases and 0 bases, with 11 bases remaining between them. The CDR3 runs 15 residues.

The rearrangement links TRBV15 to TRBJ1-5; TRBD1 matches at 9 bases. CDR3 length: 16 amino acids. V dropped 0 bases and J dropped 7; count of bases not matched to a gene: 7. The germline V gene encodes CDR1 LNHNV and CDR2 YYDKDF (reference sequence). The CDR3 region is CATSRDRGTGNQPQHF. CDR3 coding DNA: TGTGCCACCAGCAGAGATAGAGGGACAGGGAACCAGCCCCAGCATTTT.

The chain links TRBV18 to TRBJ2-2; 7 nucleotides line up with TRBD1. V shed 3 bases and J 3 bases; nucleotides not matched to a gene: 7. Germline loops: CDR1 KGHSH, CDR2 LQKENI. The CDR3 length is 16 residues. The CDR3 protein is CASSPRQGIDTGELFF. As DNA, the CDR3 is TGTGCCAGCTCACCTCGACAGGGAATAGACACCGGGGAGCTGTTTTTT.

The chain employs TRBV4-1 and TRBJ2-7; D tentatively reads TRBD1 or TRBD2 (5 bases each). Germline V gives CDR1 MGHRA, CDR2 YSYEKL. The CDR3 loop spans 13 amino acids. V was cut by 0 bases and J by 6 bases, with 9 bases left in between. CDR3 nucleotide sequence: TGCGCCAGCAGCCAAGATTCGGGGCGCGAGCAGTACTTC. This codes for CASSQDSGREQYF.

In its sample, this clone was seen a few times. The V gene is TRBV14, the J gene TRBJ2-1; 12 bases map to TRBD2. The CDR3 is 16 amino acids. Germline lookup yields CDR1 SGHDN and CDR2 FVKESK. V lost 4 bases and J lost 4; bases outside the gene matches: 5. CDR3: CASSRTSGGIYNEQFF. CDR3 DNA: TGTGCCAGCAGCCGAACTAGCGGGGGGATATACAATGAGCAGTTCTTC.

The V gene is TRBV30, the J gene TRBJ2-1; 8 bases match TRBD1. The CDR3 sequence is 15 residues long. The V gene's germline CDR1 is GTSNPN and CDR2 SVGIG (reference sequence). J gave up 8 bases and V 1 base, and 10 bases lay outside the gene matches. CDR3 sequence reads: CAWSAHRGAGDEQFF. Written as DNA, the CDR3 is TGTGCCTGGAGTGCCCACAGGGGGGCAGGGGATGAGCAGTTCTTC.

This clone was found a few times. The chain recombines TRBV28 with TRBJ2-1, with D possibly TRBD1 on 5 matching bases. This CDR3 comprises 15 residues. Germline lookup yields CDR1 MDHEN and CDR2 SYDVKM. V lost 1 base, J lost 8 bases, and 15 bases lay in between. The CDR3: CASSLLQAVRDEQFF. The CDR3 coding sequence is TGTGCCAGCAGTTTATTACAGGCCGTCCGAGATGAGCAGTTCTTC.

The chain is built from TRBV7-9 and TRBJ1-5; D may be TRBD1 (6 bases). The CDR3 has 15 amino acids. V shed 5 bases and J shed 2 bases, with 13 bases lying between them. CDR1 SEHNR and CDR2 FQNEAQ come from the germline V gene (reference sequence). This chain's CDR3 is CASSAGDTRNQPQHF. The DNA for the CDR3 is TGTGCCAGCAGCGCAGGGGACACTCGCAATCAGCCCCAGCATTTT.

The chain uses TRBV29-1 and TRBJ1-2; 9 bases fit TRBD1. J lost 2 bases, V lost 4 bases, and 5 bases had no gene match. The CDR3 loop spans 14 amino acids. Looked up from germline, CDR1 is SQVTM and CDR2 is ANQGSEA. CDR3: CSVARDRANYGYTF. The CDR3 DNA sequence: TGCAGCGTTGCCCGGGACAGGGCGAACTATGGCTACACCTTC. Full variable domain (remainder filled in from reference TRBV29-1 and TRBJ1-2): SAVISQKPSRDICQRGTSLTIQCQVDSQVTMMFWYRQQPGQSLTLIATANQGSEATYESGFVIDKFPISRPNLTFSTLTVSNMSPEDSSIYLCSVARDRANYGYTFGSGTRLTVV.

This sequence joins TRBV11-2 and TRBJ2-7; D is possibly TRBD2 (5 bases). The CDR3 is 14 amino acids. V gave up 5 bases and J gave up 7 bases, with 18 bases separating them. Germline values: CDR1 SGHAT, CDR2 FQNNGV. The CDR3 reads CASSKRDFYSEQYF. CDR3 sequence (DNA): TGTGCCAGCAGCAAACGGGATTTCTACTCTGAGCAGTACTTC.

This clone was found a few times. The chain combines TRBV18 with TRBJ2-5; D is possibly TRBD2 (5 bases). Trimming took 4 bases from V and 4 from J, leaving 13 bases between them. Germline loops: CDR1 KGHSH, CDR2 LQKENI. CDR3 length: 14 residues. CDR3: CASSLYRAGETQYF. Written as DNA, the CDR3 is TGTGCCAGCTCACTGTACCGGGCGGGAGAGACCCAGTACTTC.

The chain couples TRBV10-2 to TRBJ1-1; D call uncertain. Trimming took off 6 bases at V and 1 base at J, with 9 bases between the two ends. Per the germline V gene, CDR1 is WSHSY and CDR2 is SAAADI. The length of the CDR3 is 13 residues. The CDR3 is CASSWTGNTEAFF. The CDR3 nucleotides are TGCGCCAGCAGCTGGACGGGGAACACTGAAGCTTTCTTT.

The rearrangement uses TRBV14 and TRBJ1-1; 10 bases match TRBD1. The CDR3 has 12 residues. V trimming: 4 bases; J trimming: 7 bases; junction bases outside the gene matches: 0. Per the germline V gene, CDR1 is SGHDN and CDR2 is FVKESK. The CDR3 DNA is TGTGCCAGCAGCCGGGACAGGGGTGAAGCTTTCTTT. As protein: CASSRDRGEAFF.